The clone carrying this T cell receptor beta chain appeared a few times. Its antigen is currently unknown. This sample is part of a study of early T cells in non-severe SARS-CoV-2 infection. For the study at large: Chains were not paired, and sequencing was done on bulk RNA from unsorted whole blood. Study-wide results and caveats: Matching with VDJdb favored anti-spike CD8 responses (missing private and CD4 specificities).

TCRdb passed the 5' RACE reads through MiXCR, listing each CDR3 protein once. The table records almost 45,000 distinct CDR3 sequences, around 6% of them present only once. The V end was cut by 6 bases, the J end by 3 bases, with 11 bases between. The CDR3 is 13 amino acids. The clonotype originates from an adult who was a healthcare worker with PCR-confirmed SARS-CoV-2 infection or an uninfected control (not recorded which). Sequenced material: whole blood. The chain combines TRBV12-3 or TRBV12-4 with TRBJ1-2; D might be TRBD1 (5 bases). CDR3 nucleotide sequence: TGTGCCAGCAGGTCTGGGGGTGACTATGGCTACACCTTC. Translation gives CASRSGGDYGYTF.